The 30 T cell receptor beta chains in this list originate from one sample, sequenced in a study of blood T cell repertoires in COVID-19. Profiling relied on immunoSEQ multiplex PCR, and the TCRdb table lists in-frame clones only, not all of them. The profile shows around 230,000 clones, 83% of them singletons. What was sequenced was peripheral blood. All receptors derive from a woman in her forties or fifties with acute or convalescent COVID-19.

This clone was observed a few times. V gene TRBV6-2 or TRBV6-3 combines with J gene TRBJ2-3; D is perhaps TRBD2 (6 bases). Trimming removed 5 bases from V and 0 bases from J, with 21 bases in between. CDR1 is MNHEY, CDR2 SVGEGT, per germline. CDR3 length: 18 amino acids. The CDR3 sequence is CASSQPPGLATSTDTQYF. CDR3 sequence (DNA): TGTGCCAGCAGTCAACCCCCCGGGCTAGCGACTAGCACAGATACGCAGTATTTT.

The chain recombines TRBV4-1 with TRBJ2-7; no clear D gene. Trimming shortened V by 1 base and J by 6 bases, and 16 bases separated the two germline ends. The CDR3 sequence is 15 residues long. Germline V gene lookup returns CDR1 MGHRA and CDR2 YSYEKL. The CDR3 here is CASSQAARSSSEQYF. CDR3 DNA sequence: TGCGCCAGCAGCCAAGCGGCTAGATCCTCTTCCGAGCAGTACTTC.

V gene TRBV7-2 combines with J gene TRBJ2-2, with D maybe TRBD2 (6 bases). Germline V lookup: CDR1 SGHTA, CDR2 FQGNSA. The CDR3 is 14 amino acids. Trimming stripped 3 bases from V and 5 bases from J, with 10 bases between. CDR3 sequence: CASSFLAGTGELFF. The DNA of the CDR3 is TGTGCCAGCAGCTTCCTCGCGGGGACCGGGGAGCTGTTTTTT.

This chain uses TRBV5-1 with TRBJ2-3; 9 bases align to TRBD2. CDR3 length: 15 residues. Germline loops: CDR1 SGHRS, CDR2 YFSETQ. Trimming cost V 4 bases and J 5 bases; bases outside gene matches: 8. CDR3 protein: CASSVGLAFGDTQYF. The CDR3 DNA is TGCGCCAGCAGCGTAGGACTAGCGTTTGGAGATACGCAGTATTTT.

This clone has only a few counts. The J gene is TRBJ1-3, the V gene TRBV19; 9 positions agree with TRBD1. Trimming took 6 bases from V and 0 from J; bases not matched to a gene: 12. CDR3 length: 18 residues. Germline V gene sequence: CDR1 LNHDA, CDR2 SQIVND (reference sequence). The CDR3 DNA sequence: TGTGCCAGTAGGTCAACCGGGACAGGGAGCCTCTCTGGAAACACCATATATTTT. It specifies CASRSTGTGSLSGNTIYF.

The rearrangement joins TRBV29-1 to TRBJ1-5; a possible D gene is TRBD1 (6 bases). Germline V gene sequence: CDR1 SQVTM, CDR2 ANQGSEA. Trimming removed 7 bases at V and 6 bases at J, with 16 bases between. The CDR3 is 13 amino acids. CDR3 sequence (DNA): TGCAGCGCCGCGGGGGGGGCGGGTCAGCCCCAGCATTTT. Translating it yields CSAAGGAGQPQHF.

This clone was counted once. Within the sample, other DNA sequences also encode this same CDR3. The V gene is TRBV19, the J gene TRBJ1-2; the match to TRBD1 covers 7 bases. Germline V lookup: CDR1 LNHDA, CDR2 SQIVND (reference sequence). The CDR3 sequence is 13 residues long. Unmatched junction bases numbered 3, after V lost 5 bases and J lost 3 bases. As DNA, the CDR3 is TGTGCCAGTAGTGGGACAGCTTACTATGGCTACACCTTC. This translates into CASSGTAYYGYTF.

This clone appeared a single time. The chain couples TRBV9 to TRBJ2-7; D possibly corresponds to TRBD1 (5 bases). Germline CDR1 is SGDLS and CDR2 is YYNGEE. The V and J ends lost 0 bases and 7 bases respectively, with 14 bases between them. This CDR3 has 14 residues. The CDR3 region is CASSVGGSPREQYF. The CDR3 nucleotides are TGTGCCAGCAGCGTAGGGGGCAGCCCCAGGGAGCAGTACTTC. The complete variable domain, with remaining parts taken from reference TRBV9 and TRBJ2-7, reads DSGVTQTPKHLITATGQRVTLRCSPRSGDLSVYWYQQSLDQGLQFLIQYYNGEERAKGNILERFSAQQFPDLHSELNLSSLELGDSALYFCASSVGGSPREQYFGPGTRLTVT.

The chain carries TRBV5-1 and TRBJ2-2; no reliable D call. CDR1 SGHRS and CDR2 YFSETQ come from the germline V gene. The CDR3 has 14 amino acids. Trimming removed 7 bases from V and 3 bases from J, with 13 bases in between. The CDR3 protein is CASAVLADTGELFF. For the CDR3, the DNA is TGCGCCAGCGCCGTCCTTGCGGACACCGGGGAGCTGTTTTTT.

The V and J genes are TRBV15 and TRBJ2-1; the match to TRBD2 covers 10 bases. The trim removed 5 bases at V and 3 bases at J, leaving 7 bases unmatched. The V gene's germline CDR1 is LNHNV and CDR2 YYDKDF (reference sequence). CDR3 length: 16 residues. The CDR3, as DNA: TGTGCCACCAGCCGTATAGCGGGAGGCCTCTACAATGAGCAGTTCTTC. This codes for CATSRIAGGLYNEQFF.

The rearrangement joins TRBV14 to TRBJ2-1, with 16 bases fitting TRBD2. CDR3 length: 15 residues. V lost 5 bases and J lost 8; bases outside the gene matches: 3. Germline V gene sequence: CDR1 SGHDN, CDR2 FVKESK. CDR3 protein: CASSWGLAGGDEQFF. CDR3 nucleotide sequence: TGTGCCAGCAGCTGGGGACTAGCGGGAGGGGATGAGCAGTTCTTC.

V is TRBV10-3 and J is TRBJ1-2; 7 bases map to TRBD1. CDR1 is ENHRY and CDR2 is SYGVKD in the germline V gene. The CDR3 runs 15 residues. V lost 6 bases, J lost 4 bases, and 11 bases stayed unmatched. CDR3 nucleotides: TGTGCCATCAGCGAGAGACAGGGACAGATCTATGGCTACACCTTC. Amino acid sequence: CAISERQGQIYGYTF.

The gene calls are TRBV20-1 and TRBJ1-2; the D is unclear. Trimming shortened V by 1 base and J by 7 bases, and 7 bases separated the two germline ends. The CDR3 runs 11 residues. CDR1 is DFQATT, CDR2 SNEGSKA, per germline (reference sequence). This CDR3 reads CSARGAVGYTF. CDR3 in DNA: TGCAGTGCTAGAGGGGCCGTTGGCTACACCTTC.

V usage is TRBV5-1 and J usage is TRBJ2-7; D remains ambiguous. Trimming stripped 4 bases from V and 7 bases from J, with 24 bases between. This CDR3 region has 16 residues. The germline gives CDR1 SGHRS, CDR2 YFSETQ. DNA for the CDR3: TGCGCCAGCAGCCCCCCTTTTGGGCAGAAGGCCTGGGAGCAGTACTTC. Its translation is CASSPPFGQKAWEQYF.

The chain has TRBV24-1 and TRBJ2-7, with TRBD1 identical over 10 bases. Losses at the gene ends were 7 bases for V and 6 bases for J; bases not matched to a gene: 8. In germline, CDR1 is KGHDR, CDR2 SFDVKD. This CDR3 contains 14 residues. In nucleotides, the CDR3 is TGTGCCACCAGCCGGACAGGGGGTGGCGGCGAGCAGTACTTC. Its translation: CATSRTGGGGEQYF.

V is TRBV12-3 or TRBV12-4 and J is TRBJ1-4; D is possibly TRBD1 (5 bases). CDR3 length equals 12 residues. The V and J ends lost 7 bases and 6 bases respectively, with 9 bases between them. DNA of the CDR3: TGTGCCAGCAAATGGGGGGATGAAAAACTGTTTTTT. It translates to CASKWGDEKLFF.

The rearrangement uses TRBV6-1 and TRBJ2-3; 8 bases align to TRBD2. The CDR3 has 16 residues. V shed 2 bases, J shed 5 bases, and the junction held 9 bases outside the gene matches. Germline values: CDR1 MNHNS, CDR2 SASEGT. In DNA form, the CDR3 reads TGTGCCAGCAGTGAAAGGGCGGGAGGACTCAAAGATACGCAGTATTTT. It specifies CASSERAGGLKDTQYF.

The V gene is TRBV18, the J gene TRBJ2-3; 7 nucleotides match TRBD2. The CDR3 runs 17 residues. V was pared by 4 bases and J by 5 bases, with 15 bases of the junction left unmatched. Looked up from germline, CDR1 is KGHSH and CDR2 is LQKENI. The DNA for the CDR3 is TGTGCCAGCTCACTTCGCTGGAACCCAGTAGCGGGAGATACGCAGTATTTT. Translating it yields CASSLRWNPVAGDTQYF.

The rearrangement joins TRBV9 to TRBJ2-6, with 8 bases that match TRBD2. The CDR3 is made up of 19 amino acids. Germline V lookup: CDR1 SGDLS, CDR2 YYNGEE. V was pared by 4 bases and J by 3 bases, with 15 bases of the junction left unmatched. In DNA form, the CDR3 reads TGTGCCAGCAGCCCCGACTTCCCGGGGGGGGCGCTTGGGGCCAACGTCCTGACTTTC. Amino acids: CASSPDFPGGALGANVLTF.

In the case of this clone: At one boundary the junction diverges from the germline segment, which might be a read error. The gene calls are TRBV30 and TRBJ2-1; the match to TRBD2 covers 8 bases. The CDR3 spans 11 residues. Germline V CDR1 and CDR2: GTSNPN, SVGIG (reference sequence). The CDR3 bases are TGTGCCTGGAGCTCCGGGACTAGGGGTCTCTTC. As protein: CAWSSGTRGLF.

This chain links TRBV2 with TRBJ1-1, with TRBD1 as a possible D gene (5 bases). The germline V gene has CDR1 SNHLY and CDR2 FYNNEI. The CDR3 is 13 amino acids. The ends were cut back, 7 bases at V and 2 bases at J, with 11 bases in the middle. As DNA, the CDR3 is TGTGCCAGCATAGTGACAGAAAACACTGAAGCTTTCTTT. Residues: CASIVTENTEAFF.

V is TRBV28 and J is TRBJ2-2; TRBD2 is a possible D gene (5 bases). This CDR3 is 15 amino acids long. With 2 bases removed from V and 7 bases from J, the gap between germline ends came to 14 bases. Germline loops: CDR1 MDHEN, CDR2 SYDVKM. The CDR3 reads CASSLSTGWGGELFF. CDR3 sequence (DNA): TGTGCCAGCAGTTTAAGCACGGGGTGGGGCGGGGAGCTGTTTTTT.

The V and J genes are TRBV20-1 and TRBJ1-6, with D unclear. This CDR3 contains 10 residues. V was cut by 0 bases and J by 18 bases, with 9 bases left in between. Germline loops: CDR1 DFQATT, CDR2 SNEGSKA (reference sequence). The CDR3: CSAREAAHHF. CDR3 in DNA: TGCAGTGCTAGAGAGGCGGCCCACCACTTT.

The chain has TRBV29-1 and TRBJ1-5, with TRBD1 as a possible D gene (5 bases). V was cut by 6 bases and J by 3 bases, with 9 bases left in between. This CDR3 is built from 12 residues. The germline gives CDR1 SQVTM, CDR2 ANQGSEA. The CDR3 DNA reads as TGCAGCGTAAGGGGTGCCAATCAGCCCCAGCATTTT. Its translation is CSVRGANQPQHF.

This chain connects TRBV2 to TRBJ1-5; no clear D. The CDR3 has 17 residues. CDR1 is SNHLY, CDR2 FYNNEI, per germline. The V end was cut by 2 bases, the J end by 4 bases, with 18 bases between. The CDR3 sequence: CASSEYGWQLRNQPQHF. The CDR3 region has the DNA TGTGCCAGCAGTGAATACGGGTGGCAGTTGAGGAATCAGCCCCAGCATTTT.

The rearrangement links TRBV6-6 to TRBJ2-7; 8 bases map to TRBD2. The CDR3 totals 16 residues. V was pared by 4 bases and J by 1 base, with 9 bases of the junction left unmatched. Germline V lookup: CDR1 MNHNY, CDR2 SVGAGI (reference sequence). The CDR3 loop is CASSSLGGGKSYEQYF. CDR3 coding DNA: TGTGCCAGCAGTTCCCTGGGCGGGGGGAAATCCTACGAGCAGTACTTC.

The chain uses TRBV11-2 and TRBJ2-3; TRBD1 agrees at 9 bases. Per the germline V gene, CDR1 is SGHAT and CDR2 is FQNNGV. The V and J ends lost 0 bases and 3 bases, in that order; junction bases with no gene match: 7. This CDR3 is 17 amino acids long. CDR3: CASSLDWGTGRTDTQYF. CDR3 DNA: TGTGCCAGCAGCTTAGATTGGGGGACAGGGAGAACAGATACGCAGTATTTT. Full variable domain (rest looked up from reference TRBV11-2 and TRBJ2-3): EAGVAQSPRYKIIEKRQSVAFWCNPISGHATLYWYQQILGQGPKLLIQFQNNGVVDDSQLPKDRFSAERLKGVDSTLKIQPAKLEDSAVYLCASSLDWGTGRTDTQYFGPGTRLTVL.

The gene calls are TRBV6-5 and TRBJ2-5; TRBD2 agrees at 7 bases. V trimming: 8 bases; J trimming: 5 bases; junction bases outside the gene matches: 5. Germline CDR1 is MNHEY and CDR2 is SVGAGI. The length of the CDR3 is 12 residues. The CDR3 coding sequence is TGTGCCAGCCGGGGGGTCGGGGAGACCCAGTACTTC. It specifies CASRGVGETQYF.

The V and J genes are TRBV24-1 and TRBJ1-6; tentatively, D is TRBD1 (5 bases). Germline V gene sequence: CDR1 KGHDR, CDR2 SFDVKD. Between the trimmed V and J ends, which lost 5 bases and 9 bases, there was a span of 13 bases. The CDR3 contains 14 residues. CDR3 bases: TGTGCCACCAGTGCGGGGGGACCAAGTTCACCCCTCCACTTT. This codes for CATSAGGPSSPLHF.

The chain couples TRBV10-1 to TRBJ2-1; 12 nucleotides align to TRBD2. CDR1 WNHNN and CDR2 SYGVQD come from the germline V gene (reference sequence). Trimming cost V 4 bases and J 7 bases; bases outside gene matches: 5. This CDR3 contains 15 residues. CDR3 bases: TGCGCCAGCAGTGCAGCCCTAGCGGGAGGGAATGAGCAGTTCTTC. It is translated as CASSAALAGGNEQFF.